Each of the 13 T cell receptor beta chains below was sequenced from the same sample in a study of beta chain features in type 1 diabetes. The study's findings and limits: TCRB CDR3s from Type 1 diabetes patients were moderately but significantly shorter in all four CD4+ subsets.

Expressed TCRB transcripts were sequenced because the entire RNA isolate underwent reverse transcription. Profiling relied on immunoSEQ multiplex PCR, and the TCRdb table lists in-frame clones only, not all of them. The sample gives roughly 47,000 clones, about 48% of which show up once; approximately 0.13% is in the top ten. Their recognized antigens are unknown. The sequencing input was stem cell memory CD4+ T cells from blood. All receptors derive from a man aged 25 to 40 with type 1 diabetes.

The chain is built from TRBV4-1 and TRBJ2-2; D is possibly TRBD2 (5 bases). This CDR3 spans 17 amino acids. V dropped 0 bases and J dropped 0 bases, with 11 bases sitting between them. Germline CDR1 and CDR2: MGHRA and YSYEKL. Here the CDR3 reads CASSQDPQAANTGELFF. CDR3 in DNA: TGCGCCAGCAGCCAAGATCCCCAAGCGGCGAACACCGGGGAGCTGTTTTTT.

This chain links TRBV7-8 with TRBJ2-3, with a possible D match to TRBD1 (6 bases). Germline assignment: CDR1 SGHVS and CDR2 FQNEAQ. The V end was cut by 4 bases, the J end by 3 bases, with 8 bases between. CDR3 size: 13 residues. CDR3 in amino acids: CASSWGRTDTQYF. Here the CDR3 DNA reads TGTGCCAGCAGCTGGGGGCGGACAGATACGCAGTATTTT.

The CDR3 loop is CAISEQENQPQHF. Written as DNA, the CDR3 is TGTGCCATCAGTGAGCAGGAAAATCAGCCCCAGCATTTT. The chain couples TRBV10-3 to TRBJ1-5; D not resolved. Trimming stripped 2 bases from V and 4 bases from J, with 6 bases between. The length of the CDR3 is 13 residues. The V gene's germline CDR1 is ENHRY and CDR2 SYGVKD.

The chain combines TRBV10-3 with TRBJ2-7, with D possibly matching TRBD1 (6 bases). V lost 6 bases, J lost 6 bases, and 12 bases lay in between. This CDR3 is built from 12 residues. Per the germline V gene, CDR1 is ENHRY and CDR2 is SYGVKD. CDR3 bases: TGTGCCATCAGGGGCTCAGGGGCCGAGCAGTACTTC. Protein sequence: CAIRGSGAEQYF.

This clone has only a few counts. This chain uses TRBV7-2 with TRBJ1-2; 9 bases map to TRBD1. Germline V CDR1 and CDR2: SGHTA, FQGNSA. V dropped 5 bases and J dropped 8; count of bases not matched to a gene: 6. CDR3 length: 13 residues. CDR3 sequence reads: CASSPGQGVGYTF. The CDR3 DNA sequence: TGTGCCAGCAGCCCGGGACAGGGAGTAGGCTACACCTTC. The full variable domain, in which reference TRBV7-2 and TRBJ1-2 provide the parts outside the CDR3, is GAGVSQSPSNKVTEKGKDVELRCDPISGHTALYWYRQSLGQGLEFLIYFQGNSAPDKSGLPSDRFSAERTGGSVSTLTIQRTQQEDSAVYLCASSPGQGVGYTFGSGTRLTVV.

The rearrangement joins TRBV13 to TRBJ2-7, with a possible D match to TRBD1 (6 bases). Trimming took 5 bases from V and 5 from J, leaving 19 bases between them. There are 15 residues in the CDR3. From germline, CDR1 is PRHDT and CDR2 FYEKMQ (reference sequence). CDR3 nucleotides: TGTGCCAGCAGCCTGGGGCAGGGGTTCTTCAACGAGCAGTACTTC. Translating gives CASSLGQGFFNEQYF. Supplemented by reference TRBV13 and TRBJ2-7, the full variable domain reads AAGVIQSPRHLIKEKRETATLKCYPIPRHDTVYWYQQGPGQDPQFLISFYEKMQSDKGSIPDRFSAQQFSDYHSELNMSSLELGDSALYFCASSLGQGFFNEQYFGPGTRLTVT.

This chain joins TRBV7-9 and TRBJ2-1, with 8 bases lining up with TRBD2. Germline CDR1 SEHNR, CDR2 FQNEAQ (reference sequence). CDR3 size: 15 residues. Trimming cost V 5 bases and J 4 bases; bases outside gene matches: 7. CDR3 protein: CASSPSGGRYNEQFF. Written as DNA, the CDR3 is TGTGCCAGCAGCCCGAGTGGCGGGAGGTACAATGAGCAGTTCTTC.

The chain links TRBV27 to TRBJ2-7, with 7 bases matching TRBD2. The V and J ends lost 4 bases and 2 bases, in that order; junction bases with no gene match: 8. Germline V lookup: CDR1 MNHEY, CDR2 SMNVEV (reference sequence). This CDR3 contains 15 residues. CDR3 loop: CASSSPSSGTYEQYF. CDR3 nucleotide sequence: TGTGCCAGCAGTTCTCCTTCGAGCGGGACCTACGAGCAGTACTTC.

This clone turned up a few times. The chain links TRBV7-2 to TRBJ1-5; the D gene is possibly TRBD1 (6 bases). Deletions cut 5 bases from V and 6 bases from J, with 14 bases between. Germline-derived CDR1 and CDR2 are SGHTA and FQGNSA. CDR3 length: 14 residues. CDR3 sequence reads: CASSPQGGSQPQHF. The CDR3 coding sequence is TGTGCCAGCAGCCCCCAAGGGGGTAGTCAGCCCCAGCATTTT.

V and J are TRBV5-1 and TRBJ1-1; D uncertain. V was clipped by 5 bases and J by 1 base, with 12 bases between them. Germline CDR1 is SGHRS and CDR2 is YFSETQ. The CDR3 is 14 amino acids. This CDR3 is CASRPGVGNTEAFF. The CDR3, as DNA: TGCGCCAGCAGGCCCGGGGTCGGGAACACTGAAGCTTTCTTT.

This clone came up a few times. V and J are TRBV7-2 and TRBJ2-7, with 8 positions matching TRBD1. Germline loops: CDR1 SGHTA, CDR2 FQGNSA. V shed 1 base and J 3 bases; nucleotides not matched to a gene: 2. The CDR3 sequence is 14 residues long. The CDR3 coding sequence is TGTGCCAGCAGCTTAGACAGGGGGGTCTACGAGCAGTACTTC. Protein product: CASSLDRGVYEQYF.

The CDR3 DNA is TGTGCCACGACAGCTAACTATGGCTACACCTTC. Translated: CATTANYGYTF. The chain carries TRBV28 and TRBJ1-2, with a possible D match to TRBD1 (5 bases). Trimming pared 10 bases from V and 0 bases from J, leaving 6 bases between. Germline CDR1 reads MDHEN; CDR2 reads SYDVKM. This CDR3 is 11 amino acids long.

The chain carries TRBV30 and TRBJ2-5, with no clear D. Germline V CDR1 and CDR2: GTSNPN, SVGIG (reference sequence). This CDR3 region has 10 residues. The CDR3 region has the DNA TGTGCTTTGGGCGTAGAGACCCAGTACTTC. Encoded protein: CALGVETQYF.